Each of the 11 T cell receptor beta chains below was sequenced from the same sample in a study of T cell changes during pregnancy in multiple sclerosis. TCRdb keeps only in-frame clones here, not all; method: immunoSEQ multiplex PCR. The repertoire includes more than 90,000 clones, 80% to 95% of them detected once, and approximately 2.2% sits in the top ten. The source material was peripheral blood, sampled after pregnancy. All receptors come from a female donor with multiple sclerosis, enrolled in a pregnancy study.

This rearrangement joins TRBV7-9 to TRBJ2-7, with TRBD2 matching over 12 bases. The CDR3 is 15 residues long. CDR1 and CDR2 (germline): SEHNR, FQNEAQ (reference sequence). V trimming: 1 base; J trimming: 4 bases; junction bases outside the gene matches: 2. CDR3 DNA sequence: TGTGCCAGCAGCTTAGAACTAGCGGGAGGTTACGAGCAGTACTTC. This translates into CASSLELAGGYEQYF.

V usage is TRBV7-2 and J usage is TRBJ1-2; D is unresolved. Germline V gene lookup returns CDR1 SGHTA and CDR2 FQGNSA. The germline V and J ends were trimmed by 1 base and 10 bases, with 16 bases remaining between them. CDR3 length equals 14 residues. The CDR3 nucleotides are TGTGCCAGCAGCTTAGTACCAGGTTACCAAGTCTACACCTTC. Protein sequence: CASSLVPGYQVYTF.

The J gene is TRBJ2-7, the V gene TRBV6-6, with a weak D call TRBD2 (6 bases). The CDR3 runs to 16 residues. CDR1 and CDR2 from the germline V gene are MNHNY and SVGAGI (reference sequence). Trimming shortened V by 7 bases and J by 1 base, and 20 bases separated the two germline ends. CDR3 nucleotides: TGTGCCAGCACCAAATACATTGGAGGGCCATCCTACGAGCAGTACTTC. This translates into CASTKYIGGPSYEQYF.

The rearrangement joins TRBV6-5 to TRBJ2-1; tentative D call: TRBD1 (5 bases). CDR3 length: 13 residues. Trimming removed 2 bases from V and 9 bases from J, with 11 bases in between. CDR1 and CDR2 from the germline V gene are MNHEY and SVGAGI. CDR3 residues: CASSYGEGVEQFF. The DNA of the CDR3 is TGTGCCAGCAGTTACGGGGAAGGGGTTGAGCAGTTCTTC.

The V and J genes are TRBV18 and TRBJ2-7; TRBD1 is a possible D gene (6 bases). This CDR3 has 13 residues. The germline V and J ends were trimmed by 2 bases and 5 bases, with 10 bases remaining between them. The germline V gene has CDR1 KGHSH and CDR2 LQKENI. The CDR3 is CASSPTGLNEQYF. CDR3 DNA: TGTGCCAGCTCACCAACAGGGCTGAACGAGCAGTACTTC.

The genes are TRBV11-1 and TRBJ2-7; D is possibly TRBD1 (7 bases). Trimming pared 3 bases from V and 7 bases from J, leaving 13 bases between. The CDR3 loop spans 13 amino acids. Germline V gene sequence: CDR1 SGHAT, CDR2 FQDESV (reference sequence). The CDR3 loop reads CASSFMQGGEQYF. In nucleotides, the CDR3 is TGTGCCAGCAGCTTTATGCAGGGGGGTGAGCAGTACTTC.

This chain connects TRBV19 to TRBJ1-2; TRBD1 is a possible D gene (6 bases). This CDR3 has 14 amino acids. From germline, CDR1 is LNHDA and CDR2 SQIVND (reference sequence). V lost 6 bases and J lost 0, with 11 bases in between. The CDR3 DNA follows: TGTGCCAGTAGCAGGACAGTAGCTAACTATGGCTACACCTTC. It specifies CASSRTVANYGYTF. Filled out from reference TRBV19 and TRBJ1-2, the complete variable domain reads DGGITQSPKYLFRKEGQNVTLSCEQNLNHDAMYWYRQDPGQGLRLIYYSQIVNDFQKGDIAEGYSVSREKKESFPLTVTSAQKNPTAFYLCASSRTVANYGYTFGSGTRLTVV.

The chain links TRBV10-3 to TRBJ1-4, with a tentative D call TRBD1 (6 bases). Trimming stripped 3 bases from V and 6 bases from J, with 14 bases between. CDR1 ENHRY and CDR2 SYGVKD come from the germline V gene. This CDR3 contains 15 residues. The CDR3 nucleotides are TGTGCCATCAGTGACTGGGGGACAAGGGATGAAAAACTGTTTTTT. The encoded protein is CAISDWGTRDEKLFF.

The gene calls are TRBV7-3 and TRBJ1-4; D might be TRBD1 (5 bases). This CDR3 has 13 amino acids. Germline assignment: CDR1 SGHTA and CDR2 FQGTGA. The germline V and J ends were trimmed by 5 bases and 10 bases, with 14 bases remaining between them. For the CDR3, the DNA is TGTGCCAGCAGCGTCGGGGCCGGGGGAAAACTGTTTTTT. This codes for CASSVGAGGKLFF.

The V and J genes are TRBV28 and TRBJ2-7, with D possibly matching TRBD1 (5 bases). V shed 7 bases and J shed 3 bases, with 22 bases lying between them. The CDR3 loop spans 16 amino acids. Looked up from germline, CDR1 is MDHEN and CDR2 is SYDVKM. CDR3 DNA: TGTGCCAGCACAGCCCGTAGGGGAAAAGAATACTACGAGCAGTACTTC. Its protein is CASTARRGKEYYEQYF.

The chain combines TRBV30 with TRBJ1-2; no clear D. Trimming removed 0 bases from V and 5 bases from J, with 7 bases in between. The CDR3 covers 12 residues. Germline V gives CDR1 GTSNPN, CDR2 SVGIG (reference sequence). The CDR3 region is CAWSVADYGYTF. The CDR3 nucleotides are TGTGCCTGGAGTGTGGCTGATTATGGCTACACCTTC.